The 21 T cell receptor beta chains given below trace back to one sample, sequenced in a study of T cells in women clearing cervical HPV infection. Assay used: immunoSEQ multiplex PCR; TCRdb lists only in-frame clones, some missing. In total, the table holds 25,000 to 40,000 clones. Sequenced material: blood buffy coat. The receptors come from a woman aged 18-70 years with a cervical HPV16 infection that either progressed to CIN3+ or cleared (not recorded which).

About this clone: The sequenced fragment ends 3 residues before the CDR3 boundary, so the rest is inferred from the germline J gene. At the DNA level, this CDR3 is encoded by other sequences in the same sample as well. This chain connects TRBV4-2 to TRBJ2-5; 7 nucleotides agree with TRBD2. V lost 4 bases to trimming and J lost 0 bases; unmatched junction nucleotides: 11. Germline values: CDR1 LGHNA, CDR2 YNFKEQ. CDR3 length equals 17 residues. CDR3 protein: CASSRRGSKVYQETQYF. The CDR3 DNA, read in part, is TGTGCCAGCAGCCGGCGGGGGAGTAAGGTATACCAAGAGACC.

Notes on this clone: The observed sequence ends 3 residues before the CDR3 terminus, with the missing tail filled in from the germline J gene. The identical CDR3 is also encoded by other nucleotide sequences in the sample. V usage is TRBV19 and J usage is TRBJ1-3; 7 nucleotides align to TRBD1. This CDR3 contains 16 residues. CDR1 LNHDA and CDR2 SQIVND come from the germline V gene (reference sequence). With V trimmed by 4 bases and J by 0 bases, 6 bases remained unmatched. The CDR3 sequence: CASSRGQRNSGNTIYF. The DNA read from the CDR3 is TGTGCCAGTAGTAGGGGACAGCGGAACTCTGGAAACACC.

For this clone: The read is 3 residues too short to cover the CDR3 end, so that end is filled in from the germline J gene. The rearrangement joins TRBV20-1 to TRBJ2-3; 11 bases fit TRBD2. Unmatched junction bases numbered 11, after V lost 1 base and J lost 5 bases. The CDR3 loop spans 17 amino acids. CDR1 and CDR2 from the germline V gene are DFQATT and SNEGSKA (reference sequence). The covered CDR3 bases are TGCAGTGCTAGAGTCGGGAACCTAGCGGGAGGTCGAGATACG. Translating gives CSARVGNLAGGRDT. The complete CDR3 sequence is CSARVGNLAGGRDTQYF.

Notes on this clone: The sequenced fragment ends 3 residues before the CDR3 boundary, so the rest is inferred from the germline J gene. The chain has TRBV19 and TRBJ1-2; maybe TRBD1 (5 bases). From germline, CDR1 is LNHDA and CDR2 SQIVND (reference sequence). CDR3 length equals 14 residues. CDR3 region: CASRWGGSTDTYTF. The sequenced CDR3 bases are TGTGCCAGTCGGTGGGGGGGAAGCACAGATACC.

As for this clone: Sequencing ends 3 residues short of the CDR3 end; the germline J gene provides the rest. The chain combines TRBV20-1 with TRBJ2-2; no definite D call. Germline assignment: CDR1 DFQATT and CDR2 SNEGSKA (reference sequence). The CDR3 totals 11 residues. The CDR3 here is CSAGSREKLFF. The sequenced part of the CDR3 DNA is TGCAGTGCGGGCAGCCGTGAAAAG.

The CDR3 DNA, read in part, is TGTGCCAGCAGTGAAGCGCGGGTTGATCAGCCC. Translation gives CASSEARVDQP. In full, the CDR3 is CASSEARVDQPQHF. V gene TRBV2 combines with J gene TRBJ1-5, with D uncertain. The DNA ends 3 residues before the CDR3 does, and the rest of the CDR3 is filled in from the germline J gene. Germline lookup yields CDR1 SNHLY and CDR2 FYNNEI. The CDR3 length is 14 residues. V was shortened by 0 bases and J by 5 bases, with 8 bases between the two germline ends.

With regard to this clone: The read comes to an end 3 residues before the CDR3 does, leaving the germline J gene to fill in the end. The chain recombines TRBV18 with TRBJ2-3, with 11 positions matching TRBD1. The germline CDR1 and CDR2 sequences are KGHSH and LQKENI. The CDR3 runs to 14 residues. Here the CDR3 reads CASSPQGQGGTQYF. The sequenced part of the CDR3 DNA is TGTGCCAGCTCACCACAGGGACAGGGGGGGACG.

CDR3 sequence: CATSPGTSGQETQYF. The CDR3 bases that were read are TGTGCCACCAGTCCCGGGACTAGCGGACAAGAGACC. The chain joins TRBV24-1 to TRBJ2-5; 11 bases align to TRBD2. Read coverage stops 3 residues before the CDR3 terminus; the germline J gene supplies the remainder. The CDR3 spans 15 residues. Per the germline V gene, CDR1 is KGHDR and CDR2 is SFDVKD. The ends lost 6 bases at V and 2 bases at J; junction bases unmatched: 4.

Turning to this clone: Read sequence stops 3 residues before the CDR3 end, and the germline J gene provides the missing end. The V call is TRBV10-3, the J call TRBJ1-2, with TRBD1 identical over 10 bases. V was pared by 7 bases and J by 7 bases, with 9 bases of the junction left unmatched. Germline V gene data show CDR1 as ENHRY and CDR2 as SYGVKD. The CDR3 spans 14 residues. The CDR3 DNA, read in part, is TGTGCCATCACCCGGGACAGGGGTTCCTCTGGC. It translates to CAITRDRGSSG. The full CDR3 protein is CAITRDRGSSGYTF.

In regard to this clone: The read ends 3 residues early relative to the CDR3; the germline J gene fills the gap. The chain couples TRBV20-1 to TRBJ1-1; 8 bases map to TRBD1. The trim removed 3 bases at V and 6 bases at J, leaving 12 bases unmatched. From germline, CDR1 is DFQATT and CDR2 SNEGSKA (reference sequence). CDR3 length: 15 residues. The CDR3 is CSASQGTGPSAEAFF. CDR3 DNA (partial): TGCAGTGCTAGTCAAGGGACAGGACCCTCGGCTGAA.

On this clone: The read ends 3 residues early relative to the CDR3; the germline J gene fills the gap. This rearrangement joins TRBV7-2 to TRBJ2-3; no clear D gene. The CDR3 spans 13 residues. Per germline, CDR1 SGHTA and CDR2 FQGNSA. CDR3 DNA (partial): TGTGCCAGCACCACCCAGCGCAATCAGCCG. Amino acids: CASTTQRNQP. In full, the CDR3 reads CASTTQRNQPQYF.

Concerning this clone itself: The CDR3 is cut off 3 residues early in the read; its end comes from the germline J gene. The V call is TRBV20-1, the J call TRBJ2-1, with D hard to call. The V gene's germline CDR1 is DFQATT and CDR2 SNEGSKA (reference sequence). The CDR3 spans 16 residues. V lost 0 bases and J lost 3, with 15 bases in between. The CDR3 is CSARDRRPAHYNEQFF. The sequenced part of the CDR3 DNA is TGCAGTGCTAGAGATCGGCGGCCAGCCCACTACAATGAG.

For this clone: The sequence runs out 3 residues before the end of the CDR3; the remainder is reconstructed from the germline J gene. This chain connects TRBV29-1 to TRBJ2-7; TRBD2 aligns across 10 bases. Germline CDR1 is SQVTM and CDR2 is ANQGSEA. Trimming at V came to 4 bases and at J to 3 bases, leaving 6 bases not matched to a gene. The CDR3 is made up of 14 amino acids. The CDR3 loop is CSVAGTSDFYEQYF. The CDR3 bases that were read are TGCAGCGTTGCAGGGACTAGCGACTTCTACGAG.

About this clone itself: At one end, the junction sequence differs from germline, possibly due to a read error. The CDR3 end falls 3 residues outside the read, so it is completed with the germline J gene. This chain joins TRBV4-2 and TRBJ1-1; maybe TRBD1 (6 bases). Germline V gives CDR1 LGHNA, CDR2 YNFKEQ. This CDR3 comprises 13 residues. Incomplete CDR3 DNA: TGCGCCAGCAGTCCTTACTCGACAGGTGAA. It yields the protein CASSPYSTGE. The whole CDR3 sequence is CASSPYSTGEAFF.

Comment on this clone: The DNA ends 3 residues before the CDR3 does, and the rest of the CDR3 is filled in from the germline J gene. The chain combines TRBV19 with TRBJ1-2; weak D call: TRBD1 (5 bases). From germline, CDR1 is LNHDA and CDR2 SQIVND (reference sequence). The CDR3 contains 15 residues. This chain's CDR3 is CASSIGGRGADTYTF. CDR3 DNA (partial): TGTGCCAGTAGTATAGGAGGGAGGGGAGCAGATACC.

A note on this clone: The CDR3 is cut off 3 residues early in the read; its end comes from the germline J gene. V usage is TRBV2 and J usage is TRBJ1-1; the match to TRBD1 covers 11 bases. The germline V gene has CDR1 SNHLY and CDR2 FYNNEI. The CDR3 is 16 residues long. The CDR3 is CASSATEIGQGAYAFF. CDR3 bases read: TGTGCCAGCAGTGCTACGGAAATTGGACAGGGGGCCTAT.

Partial CDR3 DNA: TGTGCCAGCAGCGACAACACCACACCGGGGAGGGGAAACACC. Encoded protein: CASSDNTTPGRGNT. The full-length CDR3 reads as CASSDNTTPGRGNTIYF. The chain has TRBV7-6 and TRBJ1-3; D is unclear. From the germline J gene comes the end of the CDR3, since the read stops 3 residues before it. This CDR3 spans 17 amino acids. Trimming took 5 bases from V and 4 from J, leaving 21 bases between them. CDR1 SGHVS and CDR2 FNYEAQ come from the germline V gene.

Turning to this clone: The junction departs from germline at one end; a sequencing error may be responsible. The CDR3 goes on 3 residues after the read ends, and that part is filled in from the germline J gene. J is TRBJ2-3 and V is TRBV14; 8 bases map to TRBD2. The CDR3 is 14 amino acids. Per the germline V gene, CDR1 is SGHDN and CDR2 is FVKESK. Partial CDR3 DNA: TGTGCCAGCAGCCAAGAACTAGCGGCAGAGACG. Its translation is CASSQELAAET. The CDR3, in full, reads CASSQELAAETQYF.

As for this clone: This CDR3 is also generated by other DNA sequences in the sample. The DNA read from the CDR3 is TGTGCCAGTAGTATAGGGGCAGTCGGAACTGGAAACACC. Translating it yields CASSIGAVGTGNT. The whole CDR3 sequence reads CASSIGAVGTGNTIYF. The chain has TRBV19 and TRBJ1-3; D ambiguous. The read terminates 3 residues before the CDR3 end, so the remaining end is supplied by the germline J gene. This CDR3 spans 16 amino acids. Trimming shortened V by 1 base and J by 2 bases, and 12 bases separated the two germline ends. Germline CDR1 LNHDA, CDR2 SQIVND (reference sequence). Supplemented by reference TRBV19 and TRBJ1-3, the full variable domain reads DGGITQSPKYLFRKEGQNVTLSCEQNLNHDAMYWYRQDPGQGLRLIYYSQIVNDFQKGDIAEGYSVSREKKESFPLTVTSAQKNPTAFYLCASSIGAVGTGNTIYFGEGSWLTVV.

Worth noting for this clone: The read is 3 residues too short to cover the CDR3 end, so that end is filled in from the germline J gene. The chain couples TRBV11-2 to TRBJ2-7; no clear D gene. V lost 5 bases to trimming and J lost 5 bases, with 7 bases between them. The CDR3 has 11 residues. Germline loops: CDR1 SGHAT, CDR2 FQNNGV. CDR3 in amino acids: CASSPQNEQYF. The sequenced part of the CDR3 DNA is TGTGCCAGCAGCCCCCAAAACGAG.

Incomplete CDR3 DNA: TGTGCCAGCAGCCTGGCCGGGACTAGCGGGGGGAATGAG. Its protein product is CASSLAGTSGGNE. The entire CDR3 is CASSLAGTSGGNEQFF. This chain links TRBV7-8 with TRBJ2-1; 15 nucleotides align to TRBD2. The read ends 3 residues before the CDR3 terminus; that terminus is restored from the germline J gene. V was clipped by 5 bases and J by 7 bases; unmatched bases: 6. Germline lookup yields CDR1 SGHVS and CDR2 FQNEAQ. The CDR3 sequence is 16 residues long.